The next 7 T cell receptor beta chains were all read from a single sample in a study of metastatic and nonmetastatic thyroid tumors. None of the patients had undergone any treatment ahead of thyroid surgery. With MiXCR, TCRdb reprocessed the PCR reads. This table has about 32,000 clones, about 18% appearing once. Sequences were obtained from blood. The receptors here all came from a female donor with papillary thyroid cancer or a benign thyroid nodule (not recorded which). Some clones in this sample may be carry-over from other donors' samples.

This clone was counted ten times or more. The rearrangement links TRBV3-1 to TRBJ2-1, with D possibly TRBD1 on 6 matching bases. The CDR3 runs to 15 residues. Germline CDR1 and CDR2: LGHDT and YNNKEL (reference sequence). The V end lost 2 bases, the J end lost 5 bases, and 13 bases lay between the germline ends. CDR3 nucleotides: TGTGCCAGCAGCCAAAGAGGGCAGGGGAACAATGAGCAGTTCTTC. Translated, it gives CASSQRGQGNNEQFF.

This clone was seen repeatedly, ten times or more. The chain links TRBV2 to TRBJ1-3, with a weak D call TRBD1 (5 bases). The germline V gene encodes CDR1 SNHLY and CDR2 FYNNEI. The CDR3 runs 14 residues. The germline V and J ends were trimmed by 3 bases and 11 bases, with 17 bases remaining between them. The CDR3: CASSEDWLRGAIYF. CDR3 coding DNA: TGTGCCAGCAGTGAGGACTGGCTACGGGGGGCCATATATTTT.

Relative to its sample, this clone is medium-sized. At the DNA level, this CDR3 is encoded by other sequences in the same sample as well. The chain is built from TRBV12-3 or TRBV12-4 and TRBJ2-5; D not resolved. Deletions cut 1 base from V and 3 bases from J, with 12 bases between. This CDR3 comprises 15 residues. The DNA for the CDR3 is TGTGCCAGCAGTTTAGTACAGACGAAAGAAGAGACCCAGTACTTC. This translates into CASSLVQTKEETQYF.

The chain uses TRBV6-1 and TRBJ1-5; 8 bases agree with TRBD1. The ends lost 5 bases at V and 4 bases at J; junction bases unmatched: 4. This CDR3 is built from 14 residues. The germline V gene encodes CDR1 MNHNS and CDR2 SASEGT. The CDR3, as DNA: TGTGCCAGCAGTTTCGGACAGGGAAATCAGCCCCAGCATTTT. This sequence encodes CASSFGQGNQPQHF.

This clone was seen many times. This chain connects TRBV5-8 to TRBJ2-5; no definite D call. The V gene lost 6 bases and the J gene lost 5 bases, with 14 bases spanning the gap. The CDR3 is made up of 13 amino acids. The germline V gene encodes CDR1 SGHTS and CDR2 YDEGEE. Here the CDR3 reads CASNRVGMETQYF. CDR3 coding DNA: TGTGCCAGCAACCGGGTGGGTATGGAGACCCAGTACTTC.

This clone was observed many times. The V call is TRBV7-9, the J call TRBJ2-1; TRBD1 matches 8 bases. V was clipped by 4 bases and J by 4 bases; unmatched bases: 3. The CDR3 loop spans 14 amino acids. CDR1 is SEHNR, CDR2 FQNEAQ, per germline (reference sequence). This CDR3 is CASSSGQGYNEQFF. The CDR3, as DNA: TGTGCCAGCAGCTCCGGACAGGGTTACAATGAGCAGTTCTTC. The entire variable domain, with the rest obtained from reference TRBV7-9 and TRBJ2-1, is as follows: DTGVSQNPRHKITKRGQNVTFRCDPISEHNRLYWYRQTLGQGPEFLTYFQNEAQLEKSRLLSDRFSAERPKGSFSTLEIQRTEQGDSAMYLCASSSGQGYNEQFFGPGTRLTVL.

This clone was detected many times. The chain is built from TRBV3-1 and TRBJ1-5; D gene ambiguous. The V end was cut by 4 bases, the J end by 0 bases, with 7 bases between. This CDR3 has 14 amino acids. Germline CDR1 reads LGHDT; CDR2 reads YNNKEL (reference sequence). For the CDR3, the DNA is TGTGCCAGCAGCCCCGGGCTTAGCAATCAGCCCCAGCATTTT. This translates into CASSPGLSNQPQHF.